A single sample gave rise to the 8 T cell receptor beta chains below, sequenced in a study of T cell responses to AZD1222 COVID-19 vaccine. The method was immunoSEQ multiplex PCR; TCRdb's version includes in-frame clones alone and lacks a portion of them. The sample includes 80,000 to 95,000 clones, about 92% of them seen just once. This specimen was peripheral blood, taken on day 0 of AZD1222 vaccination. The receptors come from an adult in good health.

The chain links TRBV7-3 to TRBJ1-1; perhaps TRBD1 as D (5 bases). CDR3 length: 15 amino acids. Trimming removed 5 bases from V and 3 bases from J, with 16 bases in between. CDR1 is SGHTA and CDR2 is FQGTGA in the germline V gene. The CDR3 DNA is TGTGCCAGCAGCCCCGGAGGCTGGGGGGACACTGAAGCTTTCTTT. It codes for CASSPGGWGDTEAFF.

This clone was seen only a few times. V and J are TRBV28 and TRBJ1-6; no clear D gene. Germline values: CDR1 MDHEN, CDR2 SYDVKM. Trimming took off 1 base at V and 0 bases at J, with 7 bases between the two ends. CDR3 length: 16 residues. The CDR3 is CASSLSQDSYNSPLHF. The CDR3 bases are TGTGCCAGCAGTTTATCCCAGGACTCCTATAATTCACCCCTCCACTTT. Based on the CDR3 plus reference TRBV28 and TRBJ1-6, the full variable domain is DVKVTQSSRYLVKRTGEKVFLECVQDMDHENMFWYRQDPGLGLRLIYFSYDVKMKEKGDIPEGYSVSREKKERFSLILESASTNQTSMYLCASSLSQDSYNSPLHFGNGTRLTVT.

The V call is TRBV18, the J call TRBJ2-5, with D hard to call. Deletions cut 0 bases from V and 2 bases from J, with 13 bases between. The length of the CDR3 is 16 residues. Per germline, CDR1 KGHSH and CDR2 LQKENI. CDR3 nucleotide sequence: TGTGCCAGCTCACCACCGCTCGGACGAGCACAAGAGACCCAGTACTTC. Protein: CASSPPLGRAQETQYF. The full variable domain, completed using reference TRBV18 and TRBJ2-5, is NAGVMQNPRHLVRRRGQEARLRCSPMKGHSHVYWYRQLPEEGLKFMVYLQKENIIDESGMPKERFSAEFPKEGPSILRIQQVVRGDSAAYFCASSPPLGRAQETQYFGPGTRLLVL.

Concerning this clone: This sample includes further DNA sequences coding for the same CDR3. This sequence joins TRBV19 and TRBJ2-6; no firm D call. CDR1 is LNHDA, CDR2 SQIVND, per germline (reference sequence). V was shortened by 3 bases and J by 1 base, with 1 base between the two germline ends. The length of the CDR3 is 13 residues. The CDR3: CASSISGANVLTF. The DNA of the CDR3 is TGTGCCAGTAGTATTTCTGGGGCCAACGTCCTGACTTTC.

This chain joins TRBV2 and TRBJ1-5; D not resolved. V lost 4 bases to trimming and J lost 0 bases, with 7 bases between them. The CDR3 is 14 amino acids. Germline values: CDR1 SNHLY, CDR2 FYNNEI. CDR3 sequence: CASSVRSSNQPQHF. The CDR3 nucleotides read TGTGCCAGCAGTGTTAGATCTAGCAATCAGCCCCAGCATTTT.

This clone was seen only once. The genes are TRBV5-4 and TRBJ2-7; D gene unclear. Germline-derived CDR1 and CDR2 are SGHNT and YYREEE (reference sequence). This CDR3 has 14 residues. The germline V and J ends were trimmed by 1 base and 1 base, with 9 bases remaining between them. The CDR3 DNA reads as TGTGCCAGCAGCTTGTCCGGCGGTTCCTACGAGCAGTACTTC. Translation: CASSLSGGSYEQYF.

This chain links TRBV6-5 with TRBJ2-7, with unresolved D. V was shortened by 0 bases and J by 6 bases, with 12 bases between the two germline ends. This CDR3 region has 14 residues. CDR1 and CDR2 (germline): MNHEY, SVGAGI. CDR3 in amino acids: CASSYSDGLGEQYF. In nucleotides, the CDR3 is TGTGCCAGCAGTTACTCGGATGGATTAGGCGAGCAGTACTTC.

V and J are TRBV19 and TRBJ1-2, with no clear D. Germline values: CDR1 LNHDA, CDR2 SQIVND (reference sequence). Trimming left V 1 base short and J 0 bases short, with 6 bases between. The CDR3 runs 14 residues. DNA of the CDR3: TGTGCCAGTAGTATAGGGCCCGCTAACTATGGCTACACCTTC. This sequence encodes CASSIGPANYGYTF. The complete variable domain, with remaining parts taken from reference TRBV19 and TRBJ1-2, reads DGGITQSPKYLFRKEGQNVTLSCEQNLNHDAMYWYRQDPGQGLRLIYYSQIVNDFQKGDIAEGYSVSREKKESFPLTVTSAQKNPTAFYLCASSIGPANYGYTFGSGTRLTVV.